The T cell receptor beta chain under discussion was sequenced for a study of blood T cell repertoires in COVID-19. Profiled with immunoSEQ multiplex PCR; TCRdb holds only in-frame clones, not every one. The sample includes about 200,000 clones, roughly 83% of them seen just once. The CDR3 covers 13 residues. The germline gives CDR1 KGHSH, CDR2 LQKENI. V was trimmed by 5 bases and J by 8 bases, leaving 13 bases between them. The sample consisted of PBMCs or T cells enriched from blood (not recorded which). The V gene is TRBV18, the J gene TRBJ2-4; D is unclear. This receptor was taken from a middle-aged man with acute COVID-19. CDR3 region: CASSVDLSDIQYF. CDR3 DNA: TGTGCCAGCTCAGTAGACTTGTCGGACATTCAGTACTTC.